This paragraph covers one T cell receptor beta chain sequence. The source of the sample is a study of memory CD4+ T cells and cytomegalovirus serostatus. TCRdb's table, derived via immunoSEQ multiplex PCR, lists solely in-frame clones and lacks some. The sample includes roughly 49,000 clones, 65% to 85% seen only once; the top ten take less than 0.6%. This CDR3 contains 15 residues. The germline V gene encodes CDR1 MNHEY and CDR2 SMNVEV (reference sequence). V lost 3 bases and J 8 bases, leaving 19 bases between the germline ends. Single viable CD3+CD4+CD8-CD45RO+ cells were sorted as the memory CD4+ T cells.

The sample comprised memory CD4+ T cells from blood. The clonotype comes from an adult in good health and CMV-seronegative. V and J are TRBV27 and TRBJ1-2; possibly TRBD1 for D (6 bases). CDR3 region: CASSLSTGPIGGYTF. CDR3 in DNA: TGTGCCAGCAGTTTGTCGACAGGCCCCATTGGCGGCTACACCTTC.